This T cell receptor beta chain was sequenced for a study of blood T cells in healthy people across ages. Whole-study context: About one barcoded beta molecule per two T cells was the capture yield of template switching. Study-wide points: Donor CMV status was unknown, possibly confounding expanded clonotype changes.

Looked up from germline, CDR1 is SEHNR and CDR2 is FQNEAQ (reference sequence). V was cut by 1 base and J by 0 bases, with 10 bases left in between. The CDR3 sequence is 16 residues long. The sample holds many counts of this clonotype. Its antigen is currently unknown. Through a sample-barcoded 5' primer and a J-beta primer mix, a second PCR was run for roughly 7 to 12 cycles. A tag from a template-switch adaptor with 12 random nucleotides marked each cDNA molecule. TCRdb reprocessed the 5' RACE reads with MiXCR, giving one entry per CDR3 protein. Seen here are about 730,000 distinct CDR3 sequences, roughly 45% observed once, and the top ten hold more than 20%.

The TCR sequence derives from a woman aged 55-70 years in good health. The J gene is TRBJ2-1, the V gene TRBV7-9, with unresolved D. Material: blood. The CDR3 nucleotides read TGTGCCAGCAGCTTAGGCGGCAGCCTCTCCTACAATGAGCAGTTCTTC. Its protein product is CASSLGGSLSYNEQFF.